This TCR beta chain originates from a study of TIL therapy for anti-PD-1-resistant metastatic lung cancer. At the level of the study: Half of patients were current or former smokers. Tumors carried a median about 1.6 non-synonymous mutations per megabase.

The time point denotes: pre-treatment sample, taken before nivolumab and TIL therapy. Adults with stage 4 NSCLC were enrolled in a phase I trial. Sequencing used immunoSEQ v3. Clones were sequenced by immunoSEQ multiplex PCR, and TCRdb holds only the in-frame ones, with some missing. The profile covers tens of thousands of clones, with roughly 79% appearing a single time and roughly 7% taken by the ten largest. This clone was counted once. This CDR3 is 17 amino acids long. Looked up from germline, CDR1 is SGDLS and CDR2 is YYNGEE. The V end lost 0 bases, the J end lost 4 bases, and 18 bases lay between the germline ends.

The TCR originated in a person aged 25-80 years with non-small cell lung cancer. The chain carries TRBV9 and TRBJ2-3; D perhaps matches TRBD2 (7 bases). The sequences come from blood, collected at baseline. CDR3 residues: CASSVGRGGGIADTQYF. In nucleotides, the CDR3 is TGTGCCAGCAGCGTAGGACGAGGGGGGGGAATTGCAGATACGCAGTATTTT.